The 12 T cell receptor beta chains in this list originate from one sample, sequenced in a study of cytomegalovirus exposure and HLA in healthy donors. PCR was performed using 60 Vbeta and 13 Jbeta primers. Assay used: immunoSEQ multiplex PCR; TCRdb lists only in-frame clones, some missing. The top ten clones hold about 3.5% of a sample with roughly 100,000 clones, roughly four fifths of them seen once. Sequencing used PBMCs. The receptor set was obtained from a man in his forties in good health and CMV-seronegative.

The V gene is TRBV9, the J gene TRBJ1-3; perhaps TRBD1 as D (5 bases). Germline CDR1 reads SGDLS; CDR2 reads YYNGEE. The CDR3 sequence is 18 residues long. V was pared by 0 bases and J by 0 bases, with 16 bases between. CDR3 sequence (DNA): TGTGCCAGCAGCGTAGGGAGGGGAGGGTCCGGCTCTGGAAACACCATATATTTT. Translated: CASSVGRGGSGSGNTIYF.

This clone appeared a few times. This chain uses TRBV14 with TRBJ1-2; D possibly corresponds to TRBD1 (5 bases). This CDR3 comprises 13 residues. Trimming stripped 3 bases from V and 8 bases from J, with 13 bases between. Germline CDR1 reads SGHDN; CDR2 reads FVKESK. The CDR3 is CASSQAGIHGYTF. DNA for the CDR3: TGTGCCAGCAGCCAGGCAGGGATCCACGGCTACACCTTC.

The rearrangement uses TRBV5-6 and TRBJ1-5; 9 bases align to TRBD1. V was pared by 2 bases and J by 5 bases, with 8 bases of the junction left unmatched. Per germline, CDR1 SGHDT and CDR2 YYEEEE. The CDR3 has 16 residues. Here the CDR3 reads CASSFYGTGRHQPQHF. DNA of the CDR3: TGTGCCAGCAGCTTTTACGGGACAGGGCGACATCAGCCCCAGCATTTT.

A remark on this clone: Sequence at one end of the junction differs from germline and may be a read error. The chain joins TRBV2 to TRBJ2-3; 7 nucleotides line up with TRBD1. The CDR3 is 15 residues long. The germline V gene encodes CDR1 SNHLY and CDR2 FYNNEI. The CDR3 protein is CVSSLRQGGTDTQYF. The CDR3 DNA reads TGTGTCAGCAGTCTTCGACAGGGCGGCACAGATACGCAGTATTTT.

The V call is TRBV19, the J call TRBJ1-5; D is possibly TRBD1 (5 bases). Trimming cost V 5 bases and J 4 bases, with 12 bases left between them. CDR3 size: 14 residues. The germline V gene encodes CDR1 LNHDA and CDR2 SQIVND (reference sequence). The CDR3 region has the DNA TGTGCCAGTAGTGACAGCTACGCAAATCAGCCCCAGCATTTT. Its protein product is CASSDSYANQPQHF. The variable domain in full, completed from reference TRBV19 and TRBJ1-5, reads DGGITQSPKYLFRKEGQNVTLSCEQNLNHDAMYWYRQDPGQGLRLIYYSQIVNDFQKGDIAEGYSVSREKKESFPLTVTSAQKNPTAFYLCASSDSYANQPQHFGDGTRLSIL.

The chain uses TRBV11-3 and TRBJ1-5, with 8 bases aligning to TRBD1. The CDR3 covers 16 residues. Unmatched junction bases numbered 8, after V lost 0 bases and J lost 7 bases. The V gene's germline CDR1 is SGHNT and CDR2 YENEEA. The CDR3: CASSLDTDRVRQPQHF. The CDR3 coding sequence is TGTGCCAGCAGCTTAGACACGGACAGGGTGAGGCAGCCCCAGCATTTT.

The CDR3 loop reads CASSRTITSNQPQHF. The CDR3 region has the DNA TGTGCCAGCAGCCGGACAATCACTTCCAATCAGCCCCAGCATTTT. The chain joins TRBV5-8 to TRBJ1-5, with a possible D match to TRBD1 (5 bases). The V end lost 4 bases, the J end lost 3 bases, and 14 bases lay between the germline ends. The CDR3 is made up of 15 amino acids. In germline, CDR1 is SGHTS, CDR2 YDEGEE.

This clone was counted only a few times. The rearrangement joins TRBV19 to TRBJ1-6, with TRBD1 identical over 10 bases. The length of the CDR3 is 14 residues. Trimming took 9 bases from V and 7 from J; bases not matched to a gene: 6. The germline gives CDR1 LNHDA, CDR2 SQIVND (reference sequence). The chain's CDR3 is CASRDRGENSPLHF. CDR3 sequence (DNA): TGTGCCAGCCGGGACAGGGGAGAGAATTCACCCCTCCACTTT. The entire variable domain, with the rest obtained from reference TRBV19 and TRBJ1-6, is as follows: DGGITQSPKYLFRKEGQNVTLSCEQNLNHDAMYWYRQDPGQGLRLIYYSQIVNDFQKGDIAEGYSVSREKKESFPLTVTSAQKNPTAFYLCASRDRGENSPLHFGNGTRLTVT.

The chain couples TRBV5-1 to TRBJ2-7; a weak D match, TRBD2 (5 bases). This CDR3 has 13 amino acids. Germline-derived CDR1 and CDR2 are SGHRS and YFSETQ. V was pared by 2 bases and J by 5 bases, with 11 bases between. The DNA for the CDR3 is TGCGCCAGCAGCTTTGGCCCAGCGGACGAGCAGTACTTC. This codes for CASSFGPADEQYF.

The rearrangement links TRBV5-4 to TRBJ1-2, with 10 bases lining up with TRBD1. Germline lookup yields CDR1 SGHNT and CDR2 YYREEE (reference sequence). J gave up 5 bases and V 3 bases, and 4 bases lay outside the gene matches. This CDR3 has 14 amino acids. CDR3 in amino acids: CASSSGTGAYGYTF. CDR3 in DNA: TGTGCCAGCAGCTCCGGGACAGGGGCTTATGGCTACACCTTC.

V and J are TRBV7-3 and TRBJ1-2; 7 bases are shared with TRBD1. The V gene end was trimmed by 5 bases and the J gene end by 0 bases; junction bases not matched to a gene: 6. Germline lookup yields CDR1 SGHTA and CDR2 FQGTGA. The CDR3 covers 15 residues. CDR3 sequence reads: CASSPTGDTNYGYTF. CDR3 DNA sequence: TGTGCCAGCAGCCCTACAGGGGATACTAACTATGGCTACACCTTC.

This clone was detected a few times. The chain employs TRBV6-5 and TRBJ2-7; D remains unclear. Germline V gives CDR1 MNHEY, CDR2 SVGAGI. This CDR3 spans 15 amino acids. V dropped 5 bases and J dropped 0 bases, with 14 bases sitting between them. CDR3 DNA: TGTGCCAGCAGTCCCCATCCCCACAGCTCCTACGAGCAGTACTTC. Its translation: CASSPHPHSSYEQYF.